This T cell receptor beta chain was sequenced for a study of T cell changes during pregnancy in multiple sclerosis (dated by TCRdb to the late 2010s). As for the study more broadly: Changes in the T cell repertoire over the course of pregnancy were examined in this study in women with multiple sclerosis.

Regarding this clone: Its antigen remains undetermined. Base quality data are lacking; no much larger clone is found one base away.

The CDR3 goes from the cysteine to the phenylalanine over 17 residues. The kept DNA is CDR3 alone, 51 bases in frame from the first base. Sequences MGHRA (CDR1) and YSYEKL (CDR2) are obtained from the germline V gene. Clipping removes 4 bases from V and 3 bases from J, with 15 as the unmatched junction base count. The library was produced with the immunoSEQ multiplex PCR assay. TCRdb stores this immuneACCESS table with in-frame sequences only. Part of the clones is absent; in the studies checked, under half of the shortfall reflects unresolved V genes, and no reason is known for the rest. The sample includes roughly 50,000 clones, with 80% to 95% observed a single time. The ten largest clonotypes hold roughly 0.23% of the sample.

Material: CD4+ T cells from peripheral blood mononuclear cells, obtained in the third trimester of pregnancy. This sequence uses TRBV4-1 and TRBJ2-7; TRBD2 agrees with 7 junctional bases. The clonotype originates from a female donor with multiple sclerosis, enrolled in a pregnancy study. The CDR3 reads CASSRTEEAGTRYEQYF. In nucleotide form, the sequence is TGCGCCAGCAGCCGAACCGAAGAAGCGGGAACACGCTACGAGCAGTACTTC.